This T cell receptor (beta chain) was captured by sequencing in a study of blood T cell repertoires in COVID-19. Looking at the study overall: The cDNA or gDNA used as material had been derived from T cells, B-cell-depleted T cells, or PBMCs.

Original processing methods: Amplification of reference gene primers was used by the study to estimate nucleated cell counts. Libraries were prepared by immunoSEQ multiplex PCR; TCRdb keeps only in-frame clonotypes and omits some of them. V and J calls and clone size are those listed in that table; D and trimming were worked out from the DNA. Of about 180,000 clones listed, 80% to 90% are singletons. CDR1 is MNHEY, CDR2 SMNVEV, per germline (reference sequence). V was clipped by 10 bases and J by 3 bases, with 19 bases between them. The CDR3 has 14 residues. Sequencing was performed on PBMCs or T cells enriched from blood (not recorded which). The chain combines TRBV27 with TRBJ2-7; unclear D gene. The sequence came from a woman between 18 and 30 years old who had recovered from COVID-19. The CDR3 region is CATRGASLSYEQYF. The CDR3 DNA sequence: TGTGCCACCCGCGGAGCCAGCCTAAGCTACGAGCAGTACTTC.